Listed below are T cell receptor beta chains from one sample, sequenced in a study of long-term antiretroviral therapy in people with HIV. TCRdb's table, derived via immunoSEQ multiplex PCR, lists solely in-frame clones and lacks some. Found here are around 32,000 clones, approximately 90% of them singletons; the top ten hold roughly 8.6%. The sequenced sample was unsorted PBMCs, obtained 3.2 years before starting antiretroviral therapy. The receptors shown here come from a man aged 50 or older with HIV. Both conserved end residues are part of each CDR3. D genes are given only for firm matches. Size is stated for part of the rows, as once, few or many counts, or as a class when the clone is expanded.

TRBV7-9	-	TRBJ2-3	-	CASSQSTTDTQYF	TGTGCCAGCAGCCAATCTACCACAGATACGCAGTATTTT
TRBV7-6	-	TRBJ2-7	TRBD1	CASSLQGESYEQYF	TGTGCCAGCAGCCTACAGGGGGAGTCTTACGAGCAGTACTTC
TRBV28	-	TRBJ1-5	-	CASTRGGESQPQHF	TGTGCCAGCACTCGAGGGGGGGAAAGTCAGCCCCAGCATTTT
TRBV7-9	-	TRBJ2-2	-	CASSLGALAPNTGELFF	TGTGCCAGCAGCTTAGGGGCACTAGCCCCTAACACCGGGGAGCTGTTTTTT
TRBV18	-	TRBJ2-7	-	CASSPPRPYYEQYF	TGTGCCAGCTCACCGCCGCGGCCTTACTACGAGCAGTACTTC
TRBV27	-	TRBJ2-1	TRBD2	CASSGGLAGVGSEQFF	TGTGCCAGCAGTGGCGGACTAGCGGGAGTAGGTAGTGAGCAGTTCTTC
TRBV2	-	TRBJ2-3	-	CASILAFPDTQYF	TGTGCCAGCATTCTGGCGTTCCCAGATACGCAGTATTTT
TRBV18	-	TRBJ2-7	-	CASSPRREQYF	TGTGCCAGCTCACCACGGAGGGAGCAGTACTTC
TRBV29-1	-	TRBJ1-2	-	CSVRTSPLNGYTF	TGCAGCGTCCGGACAAGCCCTTTGAATGGCTACACCTTC
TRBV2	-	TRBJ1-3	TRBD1	CASTVEGADSNTIYF	TGTGCCAGCACGGTTGAGGGGGCGGACTCAAACACCATATATTTT
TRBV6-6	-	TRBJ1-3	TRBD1	CASSARQGAGNTIYF	TGTGCCAGCAGTGCGAGACAGGGGGCTGGAAACACCATATATTTT
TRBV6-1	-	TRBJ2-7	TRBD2	CASTLTSGSYEQYF	TGTGCCAGCACCCTGACTAGCGGGAGCTACGAGCAGTACTTC
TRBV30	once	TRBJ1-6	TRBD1	CAWSRQGNNSPLHF	TGTGCCTGGAGTCGACAGGGTAATAATTCACCCCTCCACTTT
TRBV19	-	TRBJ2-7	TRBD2	CASSIASGNSYEQYF	TGTGCCAGTAGTATTGCTAGCGGGAACTCCTACGAGCAGTACTTC
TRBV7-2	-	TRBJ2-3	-	CASSLEGASTDTQYF	TGTGCCAGCAGCTTAGAGGGTGCTAGCACAGATACGCAGTATTTT
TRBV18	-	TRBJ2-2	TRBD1	CASSPRRQGAAGELFF	TGTGCCAGCTCACCACGCCGACAGGGGGCGGCCGGGGAGCTGTTTTTT
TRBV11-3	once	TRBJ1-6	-	CASSFVSNSPLHF	TGTGCCAGCAGCTTCGTTAGTAATTCACCCCTCCACTTT
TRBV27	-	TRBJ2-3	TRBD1	CASSLSGQYTDTQYF	TGTGCCAGCAGTTTATCGGGACAGTACACAGATACGCAGTATTTT
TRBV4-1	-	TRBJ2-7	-	CASSQAGTRVYEQYF	TGCGCCAGCAGCCAAGCTGGGACCCGAGTCTACGAGCAGTACTTC
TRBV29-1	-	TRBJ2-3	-	CSVGTGDDTQYF	TGCAGCGTTGGAACAGGAGATGATACGCAGTATTTT
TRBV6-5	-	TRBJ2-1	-	CASSYDTGEQFF	TGTGCCAGCAGTTACGATACAGGGGAGCAGTTCTTC
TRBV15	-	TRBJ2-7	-	CATSRGETYEQYF	TGTGCCACCAGCAGAGGCGAGACCTACGAGCAGTACTTC
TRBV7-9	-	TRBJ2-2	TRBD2	CAGSVSGTTETGELFF	TGTGCCGGATCAGTTTCCGGGACTACCGAGACCGGGGAGCTGTTTTTT
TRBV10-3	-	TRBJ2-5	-	CASTGPNQETQYF	TGTGCCTCTACAGGGCCCAACCAAGAGACCCAGTACTTC
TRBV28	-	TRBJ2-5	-	CASGRGGQETQYF	TGTGCCAGCGGTAGGGGGGGGCAAGAGACCCAGTACTTC
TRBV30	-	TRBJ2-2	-	CAWSVSLLNTGELFF	TGTGCCTGGAGTGTATCGCTACTTAACACCGGGGAGCTGTTTTTT
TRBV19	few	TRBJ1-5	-	CASSILGDQPQHF	TGTGCCAGTAGTATACTGGGCGATCAGCCCCAGCATTTT
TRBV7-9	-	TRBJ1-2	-	CASSLAGPRRNYGYTF	TGTGCCAGCAGCTTAGCGGGCCCAAGGAGGAACTATGGCTACACCTTC
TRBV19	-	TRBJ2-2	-	CASSIEGMGGFAGELFF	TGTGCCAGTAGTATAGAGGGGATGGGCGGATTCGCCGGGGAGCTGTTTTTT
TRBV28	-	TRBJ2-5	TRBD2	CASSFWLSGGAPIKTQYF	TGTGCCAGCAGTTTCTGGTTAAGCGGGGGGGCCCCCATTAAGACCCAGTACTTC
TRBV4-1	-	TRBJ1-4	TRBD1	CASSQDWDRANEKLFF	TGCGCCAGCAGCCAAGATTGGGACAGGGCTAATGAAAAACTGTTTTTT
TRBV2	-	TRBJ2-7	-	CASREASEPPREQYF	TGTGCCAGCAGGGAAGCTAGCGAACCCCCGCGCGAGCAGTACTTC
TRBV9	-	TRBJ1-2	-	CASSVGGTYGYTF	TGTGCCAGCAGCGTAGGGGGAACCTATGGCTACACCTTC
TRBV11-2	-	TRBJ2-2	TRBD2	CASSLSAGATGELFF	TGTGCCAGCAGCTTATCAGCGGGAGCCACCGGGGAGCTGTTTTTT
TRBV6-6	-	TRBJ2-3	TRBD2	CASRDLAGRTDTQYF	TGTGCCAGCAGAGATCTAGCGGGCCGCACAGATACGCAGTATTTT
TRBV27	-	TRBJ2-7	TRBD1	CASSPRQGQRTYEQYF	TGTGCCAGCAGTCCCCGACAGGGGCAACGAACCTACGAGCAGTACTTC
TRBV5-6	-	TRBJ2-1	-	CASSLAGELGYNEQFF	TGTGCCAGCAGCTTGGCTGGGGAGCTGGGCTACAATGAGCAGTTCTTC
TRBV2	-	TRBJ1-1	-	CASSGQLNTEAFF	TGTGCCAGCAGTGGCCAGCTGAACACTGAAGCTTTCTTT
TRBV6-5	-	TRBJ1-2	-	CASSMRLAGGYGYTF	TGTGCCAGCAGTATGAGGTTGGCGGGGGGCTATGGCTACACCTTC
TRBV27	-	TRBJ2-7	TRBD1	CASRGQGAWSYEQYF	TGTGCCAGCAGGGGACAGGGGGCATGGTCCTACGAGCAGTACTTC
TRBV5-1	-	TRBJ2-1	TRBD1	CASSLETGSYNEQFF	TGCGCCAGCAGCTTGGAGACAGGGTCCTACAATGAGCAGTTCTTC
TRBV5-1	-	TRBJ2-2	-	CASSSDTANTGELFF	TGCGCCAGCAGCTCAGACACGGCGAACACCGGGGAGCTGTTTTTT
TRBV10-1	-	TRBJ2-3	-	CASSETGTDTQYF	TGCGCCAGCAGTGAGACCGGCACAGATACGCAGTATTTT
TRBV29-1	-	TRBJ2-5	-	CSVGVTQETQYF	TGCAGCGTTGGAGTAACCCAAGAGACCCAGTACTTC
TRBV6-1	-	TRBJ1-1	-	CAGTGRNNEAFF	TGTGCCGGGACGGGGCGAAACAATGAAGCTTTCTTT
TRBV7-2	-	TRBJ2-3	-	CASSPQTDTQYF	TGTGCCAGCAGCCCGCAGACAGATACGCAGTATTTT
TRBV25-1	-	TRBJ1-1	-	CASSGTQNTEAFF	TGTGCCAGCAGTGGCACTCAGAACACTGAAGCTTTCTTT